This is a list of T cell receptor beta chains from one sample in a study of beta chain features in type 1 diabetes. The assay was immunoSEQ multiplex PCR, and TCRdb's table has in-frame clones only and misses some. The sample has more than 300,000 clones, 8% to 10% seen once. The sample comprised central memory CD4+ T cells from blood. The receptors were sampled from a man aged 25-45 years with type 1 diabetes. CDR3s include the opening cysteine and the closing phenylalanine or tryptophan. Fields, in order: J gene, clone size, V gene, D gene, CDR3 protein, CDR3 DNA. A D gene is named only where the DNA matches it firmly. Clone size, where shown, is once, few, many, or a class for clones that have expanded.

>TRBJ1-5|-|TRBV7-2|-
CASSLVGQPQHF
TGTGCCAGCAGCTTAGTAGGCCAGCCCCAGCATTTT
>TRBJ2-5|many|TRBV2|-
CASTGQGGQETQYF
TGTGCCAGCACAGGCCAGGGGGGACAAGAGACCCAGTACTTC
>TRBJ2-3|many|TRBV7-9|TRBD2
CASSSGGSASGYTQYF
TGTGCCAGCAGCTCGGGGGGATCGGCCTCTGGGTATACGCAGTATTTT
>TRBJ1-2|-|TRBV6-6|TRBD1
CASSDGQGEGYTF
TGTGCCAGCAGTGACGGACAGGGGGAGGGCTACACCTTC
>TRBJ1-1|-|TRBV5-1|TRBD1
CASSLVDWGTASRNTEAFF
TGCGCCAGCAGCCTGGTGGATTGGGGGACAGCCTCCCGGAACACTGAAGCTTTCTTT
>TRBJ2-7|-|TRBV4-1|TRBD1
CASSPGQGHSYEQYF
TGCGCCAGCAGCCCCGGACAGGGGCACTCCTACGAGCAGTACTTC
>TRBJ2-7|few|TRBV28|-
CAVQAGQEYEQYF
TGTGCCGTCCAAGCGGGACAGGAATACGAGCAGTACTTC
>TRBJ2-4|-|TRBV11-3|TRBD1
CASSQIRDSIQYF
TGTGCCAGCAGCCAAATCCGGGACAGCATTCAGTACTTC
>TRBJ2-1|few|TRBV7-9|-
CASSVVQGYEQFF
TGTGCCAGCAGCGTAGTCCAGGGCTATGAGCAGTTCTTC
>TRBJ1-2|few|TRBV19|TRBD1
CASRTGQDYGYTF
TGTGCCAGTAGGACAGGGCAGGACTATGGCTACACCTTC
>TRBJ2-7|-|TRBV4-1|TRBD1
CASSLTGQAYEQYF
TGCGCCAGCAGCCTAACGGGACAGGCCTACGAGCAGTACTTC
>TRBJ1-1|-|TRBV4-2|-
CASSDGQMGVGTEAFF
TGTGCCAGCAGCGATGGACAGATGGGAGTTGGGACTGAAGCTTTCTTT
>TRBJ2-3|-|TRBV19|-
CASSPWDDTTDTQYF
TGTGCCAGTAGTCCCTGGGACGACACCACAGATACGCAGTATTTT
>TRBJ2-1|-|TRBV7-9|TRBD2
CASSLGRAGVIYNEQFF
TGTGCCAGCAGCTTAGGGAGAGCGGGAGTCATCTACAATGAGCAGTTCTTC
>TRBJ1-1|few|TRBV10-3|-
CAISEAGSNTEAFF
TGTGCCATCAGTGAGGCAGGCTCGAACACTGAAGCTTTCTTT
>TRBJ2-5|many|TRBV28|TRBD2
CASRPGGAKETQYF
TGTGCCAGCAGACCGGGGGGGGCAAAAGAGACCCAGTACTTC
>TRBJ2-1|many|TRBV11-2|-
CASSLGVKDEQFF
TGTGCCAGCAGCTTGGGAGTTAAGGATGAGCAGTTCTTC